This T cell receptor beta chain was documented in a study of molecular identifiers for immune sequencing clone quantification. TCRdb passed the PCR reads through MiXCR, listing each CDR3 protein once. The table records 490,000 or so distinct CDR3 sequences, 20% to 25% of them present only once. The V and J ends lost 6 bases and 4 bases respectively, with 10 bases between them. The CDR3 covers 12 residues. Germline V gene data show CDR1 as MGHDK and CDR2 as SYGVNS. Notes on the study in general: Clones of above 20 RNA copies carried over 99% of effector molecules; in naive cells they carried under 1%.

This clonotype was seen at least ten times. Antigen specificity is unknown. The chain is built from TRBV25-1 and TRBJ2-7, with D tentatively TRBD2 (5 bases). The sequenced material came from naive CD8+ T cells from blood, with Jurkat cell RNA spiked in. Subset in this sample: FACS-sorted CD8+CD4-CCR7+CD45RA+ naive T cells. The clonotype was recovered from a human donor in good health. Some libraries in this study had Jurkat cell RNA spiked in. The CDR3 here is CASSGEIYEQYF. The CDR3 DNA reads TGTGCCAGCAGCGGGGAAATTTACGAGCAGTACTTC.